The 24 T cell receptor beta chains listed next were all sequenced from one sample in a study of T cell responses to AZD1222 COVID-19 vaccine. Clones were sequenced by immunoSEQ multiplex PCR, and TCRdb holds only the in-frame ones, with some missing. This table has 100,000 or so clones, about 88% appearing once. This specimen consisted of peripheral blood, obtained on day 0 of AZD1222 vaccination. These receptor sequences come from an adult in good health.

The CDR3 loop is CASSFRQSPDTQYF. CDR3 bases: TGTGCCAGCAGTTTTAGACAGTCCCCAGATACGCAGTATTTT. The V gene is TRBV27, the J gene TRBJ2-3; possible D gene TRBD1, 5 bases. The length of the CDR3 is 14 residues. Trimming took 3 bases from V and 4 from J, leaving 11 bases between them. The V gene's germline CDR1 is MNHEY and CDR2 SMNVEV (reference sequence).

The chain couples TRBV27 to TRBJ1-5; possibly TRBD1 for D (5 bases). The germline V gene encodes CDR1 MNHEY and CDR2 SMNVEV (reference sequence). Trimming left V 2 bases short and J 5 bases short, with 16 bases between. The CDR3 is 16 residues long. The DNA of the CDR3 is TGTGCCAGCAGTTTAAGGGGCGCCGGTTTTGATCAGCCCCAGCATTTT. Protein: CASSLRGAGFDQPQHF.

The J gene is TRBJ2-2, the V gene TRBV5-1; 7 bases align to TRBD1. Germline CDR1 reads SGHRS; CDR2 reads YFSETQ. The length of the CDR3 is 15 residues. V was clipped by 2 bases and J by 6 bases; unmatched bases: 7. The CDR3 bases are TGCGCCAGCAGCTTAGGGGGCAGGGCCGCCGGGGAGCTGTTTTTT. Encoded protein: CASSLGGRAAGELFF. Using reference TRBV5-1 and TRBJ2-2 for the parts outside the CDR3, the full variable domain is KAGVTQTPRYLIKTRGQQVTLSCSPISGHRSVSWYQQTPGQGLQFLFEYFSETQRNKGNFPGRFSGRQFSNSRSEMNVSTLELGDSALYLCASSLGGRAAGELFFGEGSRLTVL.

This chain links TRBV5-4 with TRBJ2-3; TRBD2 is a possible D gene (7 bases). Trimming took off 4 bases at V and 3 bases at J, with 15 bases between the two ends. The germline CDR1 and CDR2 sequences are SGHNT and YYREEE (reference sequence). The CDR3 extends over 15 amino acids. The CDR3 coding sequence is TGTGCCAGCAGCCCGGGACACGGGGGGACAGATACGCAGTATTTT. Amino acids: CASSPGHGGTDTQYF.

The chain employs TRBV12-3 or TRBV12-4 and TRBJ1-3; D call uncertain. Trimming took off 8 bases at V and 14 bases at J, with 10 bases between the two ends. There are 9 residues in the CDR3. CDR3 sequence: CASQSPLYF. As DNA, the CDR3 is TGTGCCAGCCAATCCCCCCTATATTTT.

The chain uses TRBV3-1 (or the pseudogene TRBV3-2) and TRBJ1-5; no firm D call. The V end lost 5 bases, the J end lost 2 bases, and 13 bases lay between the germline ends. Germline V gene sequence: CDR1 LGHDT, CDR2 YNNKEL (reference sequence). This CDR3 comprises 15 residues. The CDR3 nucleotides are TGTGCCAGCAGCAAGGGCGATTGGGGCAATCAGCCCCAGCATTTT. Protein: CASSKGDWGNQPQHF.

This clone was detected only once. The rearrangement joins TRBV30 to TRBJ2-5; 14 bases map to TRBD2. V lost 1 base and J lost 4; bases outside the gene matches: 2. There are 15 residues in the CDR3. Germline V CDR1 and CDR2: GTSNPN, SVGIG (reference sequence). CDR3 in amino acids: CAWSGGTSGGETQYF. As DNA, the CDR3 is TGTGCCTGGAGTGGAGGGACTAGCGGGGGAGAGACCCAGTACTTC.

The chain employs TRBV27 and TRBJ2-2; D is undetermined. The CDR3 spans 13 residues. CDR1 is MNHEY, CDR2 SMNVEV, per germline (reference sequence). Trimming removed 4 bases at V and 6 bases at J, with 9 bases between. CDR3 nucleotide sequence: TGTGCCAGCAGTTCCCAGCGATCCGGGGAGCTGTTTTTT. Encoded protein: CASSSQRSGELFF.

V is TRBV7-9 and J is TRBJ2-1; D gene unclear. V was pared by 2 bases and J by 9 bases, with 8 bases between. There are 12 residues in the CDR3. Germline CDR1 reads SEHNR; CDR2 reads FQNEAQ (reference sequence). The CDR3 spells CASSLPASEQFF. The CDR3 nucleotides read TGTGCCAGCAGCTTACCGGCGTCTGAGCAGTTCTTC.

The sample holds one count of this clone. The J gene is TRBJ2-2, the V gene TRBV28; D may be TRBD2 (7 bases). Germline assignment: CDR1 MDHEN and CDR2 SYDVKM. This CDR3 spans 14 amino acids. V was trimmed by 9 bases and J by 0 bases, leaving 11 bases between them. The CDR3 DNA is TGTGCCAGTCAGCGGGACACGAACACCGGGGAGCTGTTTTTT. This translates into CASQRDTNTGELFF.

CDR3 in amino acids: CASSYPSGGRFRETQYF. In DNA, the CDR3 is TGTGCCAGCAGTTACCCCTCCGGGGGGAGGTTTCGGGAGACCCAGTACTTC. V gene TRBV6-2 or TRBV6-3 combines with J gene TRBJ2-5; 7 positions agree with TRBD2. The CDR3 has 17 residues. The germline gives CDR1 MNHEY, CDR2 SVGEGT. The V segment lost 2 bases and the J segment 5 bases; nucleotides outside the gene matches: 14.

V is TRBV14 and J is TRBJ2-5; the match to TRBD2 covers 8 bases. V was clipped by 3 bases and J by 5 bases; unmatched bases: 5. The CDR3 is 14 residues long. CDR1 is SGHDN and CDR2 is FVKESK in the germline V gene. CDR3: CASSQRGAPETQYF. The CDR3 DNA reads TGTGCCAGCAGCCAGCGGGGGGCCCCCGAGACCCAGTACTTC.

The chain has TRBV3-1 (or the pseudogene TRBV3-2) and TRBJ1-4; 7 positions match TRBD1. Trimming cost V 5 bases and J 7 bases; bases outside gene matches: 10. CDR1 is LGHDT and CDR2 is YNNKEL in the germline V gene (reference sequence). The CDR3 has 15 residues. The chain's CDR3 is CASSKLQGGSEKLFF. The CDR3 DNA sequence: TGTGCCAGCAGCAAGCTCCAGGGGGGGTCTGAAAAACTGTTTTTT.

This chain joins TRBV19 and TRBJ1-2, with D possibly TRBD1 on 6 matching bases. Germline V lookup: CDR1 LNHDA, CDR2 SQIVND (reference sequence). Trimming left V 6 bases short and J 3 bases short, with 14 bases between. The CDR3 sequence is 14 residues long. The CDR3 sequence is CASRLGAHHYGYTF. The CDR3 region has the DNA TGTGCCAGTAGATTGGGGGCCCACCACTATGGCTACACCTTC.

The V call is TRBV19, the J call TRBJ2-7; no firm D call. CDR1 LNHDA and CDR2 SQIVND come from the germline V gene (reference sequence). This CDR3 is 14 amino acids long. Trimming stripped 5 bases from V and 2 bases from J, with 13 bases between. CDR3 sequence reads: CASSSRREPYEQYF. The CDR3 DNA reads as TGTGCCAGTAGTTCAAGGAGAGAGCCCTACGAGCAGTACTTC.

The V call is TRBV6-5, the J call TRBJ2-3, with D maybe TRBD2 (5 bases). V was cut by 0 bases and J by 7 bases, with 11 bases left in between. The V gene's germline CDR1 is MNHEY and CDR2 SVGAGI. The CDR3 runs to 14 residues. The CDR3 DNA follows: TGTGCCAGCAGTTACTCGAAGGGAGCCAATACGCAGTATTTT. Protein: CASSYSKGANTQYF.

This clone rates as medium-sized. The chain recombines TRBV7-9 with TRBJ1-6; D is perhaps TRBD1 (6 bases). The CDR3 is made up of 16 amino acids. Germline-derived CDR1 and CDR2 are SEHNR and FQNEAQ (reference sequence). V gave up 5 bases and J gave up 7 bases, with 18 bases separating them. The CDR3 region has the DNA TGTGCCAGCAGCCCCACAGGGCGGGTAGTGAATTCACCCCTCCACTTT. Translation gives CASSPTGRVVNSPLHF.

The CDR3: CASSLSETGELFF. The DNA for the CDR3 is TGTGCCAGCAGTCTTTCAGAAACCGGGGAGCTGTTTTTT. The chain couples TRBV6-5 to TRBJ2-2; D unclear. CDR3 size: 13 residues. Germline values: CDR1 MNHEY, CDR2 SVGAGI. V was pared by 5 bases and J by 5 bases, with 9 bases between.

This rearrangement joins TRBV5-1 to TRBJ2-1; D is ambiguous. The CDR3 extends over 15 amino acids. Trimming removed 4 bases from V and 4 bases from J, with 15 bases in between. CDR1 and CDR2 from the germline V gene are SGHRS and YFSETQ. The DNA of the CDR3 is TGCGCCAGCAGCATGGACCCCGCCCCTTACAATGAGCAGTTCTTC. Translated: CASSMDPAPYNEQFF.

The CDR3 DNA reads as TGCGCCAGCAGCTCCGGCTGGCCGCGCAAAATGAACACTGAAGCTTTCTTT. This codes for CASSSGWPRKMNTEAFF. The rearrangement joins TRBV5-1 to TRBJ1-1; D is unresolved. In germline, CDR1 is SGHRS, CDR2 YFSETQ. V shed 3 bases and J shed 0 bases, with 18 bases lying between them. The CDR3 is 17 residues long. Based on the CDR3 plus reference TRBV5-1 and TRBJ1-1, the full variable domain is KAGVTQTPRYLIKTRGQQVTLSCSPISGHRSVSWYQQTPGQGLQFLFEYFSETQRNKGNFPGRFSGRQFSNSRSEMNVSTLELGDSALYLCASSSGWPRKMNTEAFFGQGTRLTVV.

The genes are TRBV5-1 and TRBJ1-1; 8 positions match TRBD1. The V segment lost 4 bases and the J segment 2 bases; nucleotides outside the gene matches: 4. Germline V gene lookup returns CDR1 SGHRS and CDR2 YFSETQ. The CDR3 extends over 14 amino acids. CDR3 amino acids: CASSQGTGNTEAFF. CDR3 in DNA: TGCGCCAGCAGCCAGGGGACAGGAAACACTGAAGCTTTCTTT.

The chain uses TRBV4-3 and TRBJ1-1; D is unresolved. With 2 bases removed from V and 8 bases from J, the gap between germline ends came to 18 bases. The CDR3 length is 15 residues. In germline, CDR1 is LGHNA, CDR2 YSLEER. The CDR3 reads CASSQQRTMAGEAFF. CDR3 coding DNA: TGCGCCAGCAGCCAACAAAGGACGATGGCGGGGGAAGCTTTCTTT.

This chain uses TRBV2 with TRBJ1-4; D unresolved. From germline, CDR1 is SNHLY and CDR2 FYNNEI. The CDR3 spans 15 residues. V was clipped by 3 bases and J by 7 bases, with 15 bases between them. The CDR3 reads CASSDPRQDIEKLFF. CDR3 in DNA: TGTGCCAGCAGTGATCCCCGTCAGGATATTGAAAAACTGTTTTTT.

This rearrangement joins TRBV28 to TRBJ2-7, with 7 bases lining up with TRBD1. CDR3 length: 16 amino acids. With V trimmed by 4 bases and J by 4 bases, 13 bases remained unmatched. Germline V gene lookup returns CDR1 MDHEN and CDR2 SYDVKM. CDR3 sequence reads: CASSSSDRAFRYEQYF. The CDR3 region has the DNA TGTGCCAGCAGTTCATCCGACAGGGCGTTTAGGTACGAGCAGTACTTC.